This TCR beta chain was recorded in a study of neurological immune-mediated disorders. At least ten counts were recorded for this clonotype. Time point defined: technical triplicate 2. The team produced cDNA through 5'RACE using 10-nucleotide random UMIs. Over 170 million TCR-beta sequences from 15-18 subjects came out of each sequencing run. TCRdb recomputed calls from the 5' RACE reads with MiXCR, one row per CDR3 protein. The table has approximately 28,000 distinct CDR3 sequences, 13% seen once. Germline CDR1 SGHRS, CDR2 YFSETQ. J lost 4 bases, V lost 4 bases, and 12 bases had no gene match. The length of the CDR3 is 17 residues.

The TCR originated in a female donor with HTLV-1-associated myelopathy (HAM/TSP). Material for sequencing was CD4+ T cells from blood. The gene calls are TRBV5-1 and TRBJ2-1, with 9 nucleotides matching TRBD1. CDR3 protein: CASSPDAGQGSYNEQFF. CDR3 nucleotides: TGCGCCAGCAGCCCGGATGCTGGACAGGGGAGTTACAATGAGCAGTTCTTC.